The T cell receptor beta chain under discussion was sequenced for a study of control samples from healthy donors and cancer patients. Per the germline V gene, CDR1 is SGHNT and CDR2 is YENEEA. V lost 3 bases and J lost 7, with 19 bases in between. The CDR3 loop spans 16 amino acids. TCRdb's copy holds only in-frame clones and misses some; the assay was immunoSEQ multiplex PCR. The repertoire consists of about 120,000 clones, with roughly 92% occurring once and the leading ten covering about 2.5%. This TCR came from a man younger than 40 in good health. Sequencing was performed on blood. The chain joins TRBV11-3 to TRBJ1-5; D unresolved. CDR3 sequence: CASSFRWPIPDQPQHF. In nucleotides, the CDR3 is TGTGCCAGCAGCTTTAGATGGCCTATCCCGGACCAGCCCCAGCATTTT. Using reference TRBV11-3 and TRBJ1-5 for the parts outside the CDR3, the full variable domain is EAGVVQSPRYKIIEKKQPVAFWCNPISGHNTLYWYLQNLGQGPELLIRYENEEAVDDSQLPKDRFSAERLKGVDSTLKIQPAELGDSAVYLCASSFRWPIPDQPQHFGDGTRLSIL.